This T cell receptor (beta chain) was captured in a study of blood T cells in healthy people across ages. Study-wide points: Naive T cell percentage showed a strong correlation with the diversity of TCR beta.

The CDR3 runs 14 residues. For the second PCR, which ran for about 6 to 11 cycles, a sample-barcoded 5' primer and a J-beta primer mix were used. TCRdb used MiXCR to reprocess the 5' RACE reads, holding one entry per CDR3 protein. The sample has around 1,000,000 distinct CDR3 sequences, 20% to 25% seen once. In the case of this clonotype: Antigen unknown. One end of the junction does not line up with germline, which may come from a read error.

These sequences were also reported in another study, on T cells of mothers and their children. As that report states: Healthy Caucasian mothers, three in number, and their six children were the donors.

The rearrangement joins TRBV12-3 or TRBV12-4 to TRBJ1-1; TRBD1 is a possible D gene (5 bases). The TCR originated in a girl aged 2 to 9 in good health. The sequenced sample was blood. The CDR3 sequence is CASSSQATGTGAFF. CDR3 in DNA: TGTGCCAGCAGTTCTCAGGCCACGGGGACTGGAGCTTTCTTT.